The rows below give T cell receptor beta chains drawn from one sample of a study of blood T cell repertoires in COVID-19. Profiled with immunoSEQ multiplex PCR; TCRdb holds only in-frame clones, not every one. Of around 99,000 clones listed, around 84% were seen once; the top ten hold 7.9%. The source material was peripheral blood. These receptor sequences come from a woman aged 80 or older with active or convalescent COVID-19. Each CDR3 is given with its conserved first and last residue.

>TRBJ2-7|TRBV5-4
CASSSPRQGQSNEQYF
>TRBJ2-6|TRBV7-6
CASSLPVSGANVLTF
>TRBJ2-1|TRBV5-1
CASSPRENWNEQFF
>TRBJ2-1|TRBV28
CASSLLGQRPTNEQFF
>TRBJ2-7|TRBV28
CASSLSRTYEQYF
>TRBJ2-7|TRBV2
CASRRGTSSGYEQYF
>TRBJ2-3|TRBV5-4
CASSYGLDNGDTQYF
>TRBJ2-7|TRBV5-4
CASSPGKDRLNEQYF
>TRBJ1-5|TRBV7-9
CASTPWEQGDTQPQHF
>TRBJ1-2|TRBV7-6
CASSSGQGSPFGGYTF
>TRBJ2-1|TRBV18
CASSPSSGYNEQFF
>TRBJ2-3|TRBV30
CAWGSGTSGSLTDTQYF
>TRBJ2-5|TRBV2
CASSPGQYGTQYF
>TRBJ2-1|TRBV18
CASSPGLNNEQFF
>TRBJ2-7|TRBV2
CASSEAPLEYEQYF
>TRBJ1-4|TRBV19
CASSISGGKEKLFF
>TRBJ2-1|TRBV20-1
CSASRSSGSNEQFF
>TRBJ2-7|TRBV20-1
CSAPRGFEQYF
>TRBJ1-2|TRBV28
CASSFAAAVGQKNNYGYTF
>TRBJ2-7|TRBV25-1
CASRAQGQYYEQYF
>TRBJ1-6|TRBV28
CASSLGGGGSYNSPLHF
>TRBJ2-7|TRBV19
CASSIALAYEQYF
>TRBJ2-2|TRBV2
CASTDRDWSWELFF
>TRBJ1-2|TRBV12-3/TRBV12-4
CASSFYPRYTF
>TRBJ2-5|TRBV5-1
CASSLGQGDPETQYF
>TRBJ2-1|TRBV29-1
CSVEGGGNYNEQFF
>TRBJ1-6|TRBV28
CASTEGNSPLHF
>TRBJ2-7|TRBV9
CASSISSGSPYEQYF
>TRBJ1-1|TRBV10-1
CASSVGTGNTEAFF
>TRBJ2-1|TRBV27
CASSLTRLGDNEQFF
>TRBJ1-2|TRBV12-3/TRBV12-4
CASSPFGDYGYTF
>TRBJ2-7|TRBV6-5
CASSPPGQGYDEQYF
>TRBJ1-2|TRBV5-1
CASSLVRGATNYGYTF
>TRBJ2-2|TRBV11-3
CASSLYGGTGELFF
>TRBJ1-2|TRBV7-9
CASSPPPGTGDLNPGYTF
>TRBJ2-1|TRBV28
CASSLSSGDHYNEQFF
>TRBJ1-1|TRBV18
CASSPRDRNLNTEAFF
>TRBJ2-5|TRBV6-5
CASSPWTDYQETQYF
>TRBJ2-5|TRBV19
CASSILAGAQETQYF
>TRBJ2-3|TRBV7-9
CASSLSRGTSTDTQYF
>TRBJ2-5|TRBV6-5
CASTPAVQETQYF
>TRBJ2-3|TRBV27
CASSFRSGSTDTQYF
>TRBJ1-4|TRBV3-1/TRBV3-2
CASSPYRDSKPFNEKLFF
>TRBJ1-3|TRBV11-2
CASSFYQAPGNTIYF
>TRBJ1-1|TRBV12-3/TRBV12-4
CASRRTVNTEAFF
>TRBJ2-7|TRBV7-8
CASSQSGSPTYEQYF
>TRBJ2-7|TRBV4-1
CASSQHRAGYEQYF
>TRBJ1-2|TRBV21-1
CASSLVSSRGYTF